These 17 T cell receptor beta chains share one sample of origin, sequenced in a study of T-cell reconstitution after alpha-beta-depleted transplantation in children. Preparation of the TCRbeta library involved a method that used unique molecular identifiers. Via MiXCR, TCRdb re-called the PCR reads, giving one row per CDR3 protein. The table shows about 98,000 distinct CDR3 sequences, with approximately 6% occurring only once. This specimen was PBMCs, mostly from graft donor cells, taken 60 days after TCRalphabeta/CD19-depleted stem cell transplant. These receptors all come from a female patient aged 2-9 years who had a stem cell transplant for Fanconi anemia, so the T cells may come from the graft donor.

As for this clonotype: At one end the junction does not follow the germline gene, possibly because of a read error. The rearrangement links TRBV20-1 to TRBJ2-7; no clear D gene. CDR1 and CDR2 from the germline V gene are DFQATT and SNEGSKA (reference sequence). The CDR3 runs 16 residues. Here the CDR3 reads CCAKQTPISSSYEQYF. For the CDR3, the DNA is TGCTGTGCCAAACAGACACCTATATCTAGCTCCTACGAGCAGTACTTC.

Details on this clonotype: Compared with germline, one end of the junction differs, possibly owing to a read error. The chain joins TRBV12-3 or TRBV12-4 to TRBJ2-6; tentative D call: TRBD1 (5 bases). The length of the CDR3 is 13 residues. Written as DNA, the CDR3 is TGTGCCAGCAGTTTCTCTGGGGCCAACGTCCCGACTTTC. Its protein is CASSFSGANVPTF.

This clonotype was seen a handful of times. The chain links TRBV11-2 to TRBJ2-2; 10 nucleotides line up with TRBD2. The V and J ends lost 4 bases and 5 bases, in that order; junction bases with no gene match: 4. Germline V gives CDR1 SGHAT, CDR2 FQNNGV. This CDR3 is built from 15 residues. The CDR3 region has the DNA TGTGCCAGCAGCTCTCGAGCGGGGGGGACCGGGGAGCTGTTTTTT. Translated: CASSSRAGGTGELFF.

This clonotype turned up a few times. The chain recombines TRBV11-1 with TRBJ2-7, with TRBD2 identical over 8 bases. The CDR3 contains 20 residues. Germline lookup yields CDR1 SGHAT and CDR2 FQDESV (reference sequence). J gave up 6 bases and V 5 bases, and 27 bases lay outside the gene matches. The CDR3 spells CASSTYARKRGSLAGFEQYF. The DNA of the CDR3 is TGTGCCAGCAGCACCTACGCGCGGAAACGTGGTTCTTTAGCGGGGTTCGAGCAGTACTTC. The full variable domain, with the rest looked up from reference TRBV11-1 and TRBJ2-7, is EAEVAQSPRYKITEKSQAVAFWCDPISGHATLYWYRQILGQGPELLVQFQDESVVDDSQLPKDRFSAERLKGVDSTLKIQPAELGDSAMYLCASSTYARKRGSLAGFEQYFGPGTRLTVT.

The sample holds a few counts of this clonotype. This chain joins TRBV18 and TRBJ2-5; D remains unclear. Germline V gives CDR1 KGHSH, CDR2 LQKENI. The CDR3 has 13 amino acids. V lost 3 bases to trimming and J lost 1 base, with 6 bases between them. The CDR3 coding sequence is TGTGCCAGCTCACCCCACGTCCAAGAGACCCAGTACTTC. Residues: CASSPHVQETQYF.

This clonotype was recorded many times. This chain links TRBV18 with TRBJ2-2, with 8 positions matching TRBD2. This CDR3 is 16 amino acids long. CDR1 and CDR2 from the germline V gene are KGHSH and LQKENI. V shed 0 bases and J 5 bases; nucleotides not matched to a gene: 5. CDR3 sequence (DNA): TGTGCCAGCTCACCACCGTCGGGAGGGGAGACCGGGGAGCTGTTTTTT. Protein product: CASSPPSGGETGELFF. Based on the CDR3 plus reference TRBV18 and TRBJ2-2, the full variable domain is NAGVMQNPRHLVRRRGQEARLRCSPMKGHSHVYWYRQLPEEGLKFMVYLQKENIIDESGMPKERFSAEFPKEGPSILRIQQVVRGDSAAYFCASSPPSGGETGELFFGEGSRLTVL.

The chain has TRBV28 and TRBJ1-3, with D perhaps TRBD1 (6 bases). The V end lost 2 bases, the J end lost 8 bases, and 10 bases lay between the germline ends. The CDR3 length is 13 residues. Germline V lookup: CDR1 MDHEN, CDR2 SYDVKM. CDR3 in amino acids: CASSLAGVDTIYF. The CDR3 nucleotides read TGTGCCAGCAGTTTAGCAGGGGTAGACACCATATATTTT.

The sample holds a few counts of this clonotype. The chain recombines TRBV18 with TRBJ2-5, with 10 nucleotides matching TRBD2. The CDR3 extends over 18 amino acids. Germline V lookup: CDR1 KGHSH, CDR2 LQKENI. With 1 base clipped from V and 2 bases from J, the junction kept 10 bases outside the gene matches. In DNA form, the CDR3 reads TGTGCCAGCTCACCACTTGTTCAGCGGGAGGGCTCACAAGAGACCCAGTACTTC. It is translated as CASSPLVQREGSQETQYF.

The sample holds many counts of this clonotype. The chain carries TRBV20-1 and TRBJ2-1; 10 bases map to TRBD2. J gave up 7 bases and V 5 bases, and 8 bases lay outside the gene matches. The germline V gene has CDR1 DFQATT and CDR2 SNEGSKA (reference sequence). The CDR3 loop spans 14 amino acids. Written as DNA, the CDR3 is TGCAGTGCTGGACGGCTAGCGGGAGAGAATGAGCAGTTCTTC. Amino acid sequence: CSAGRLAGENEQFF.

In its sample, this clonotype was seen many times. This chain links TRBV4-2 with TRBJ2-1; 11 nucleotides line up with TRBD2. Unmatched junction bases numbered 6, after V lost 0 bases and J lost 8 bases. Germline CDR1 LGHNA, CDR2 YNFKEQ. There are 16 residues in the CDR3. The CDR3 is CASSQDRLAGPHEQFF. The CDR3 DNA follows: TGTGCCAGCAGCCAAGATAGACTAGCGGGACCCCATGAGCAGTTCTTC.

This clonotype was seen more than once but under ten times. This rearrangement joins TRBV19 to TRBJ2-2; 11 bases are a match to TRBD1. With V trimmed by 6 bases and J by 4 bases, 7 bases remained unmatched. Germline values: CDR1 LNHDA, CDR2 SQIVND (reference sequence). The CDR3 spans 16 residues. As DNA, the CDR3 is TGTGCCAGTAGCGACCGGACAGGGGGCAGCACCGGGGAGCTGTTTTTT. It is translated as CASSDRTGGSTGELFF.

This chain uses TRBV20-1 with TRBJ2-7; D assignment may be TRBD1 or TRBD2 (5 bases each). Trimming removed 6 bases at V and 0 bases at J, with 15 bases between. The CDR3 is 14 residues long. Germline values: CDR1 DFQATT, CDR2 SNEGSKA (reference sequence). CDR3 DNA sequence: TGCAGTGCGACCGAGGGACGCCCCTCCTACGAGCAGTACTTC. It translates to CSATEGRPSYEQYF.

This clonotype was counted ten times or more. V is TRBV29-1 and J is TRBJ1-1, with a weak D call TRBD1 (5 bases). Looked up from germline, CDR1 is SQVTM and CDR2 is ANQGSEA. This CDR3 region has 12 residues. V was shortened by 6 bases and J by 2 bases, with 10 bases between the two germline ends. The CDR3 is CSVGTVNTEAFF. The CDR3 nucleotides read TGCAGCGTGGGGACGGTCAACACTGAAGCTTTCTTT.

The chain uses TRBV5-1 and TRBJ2-7; 9 bases map to TRBD2. CDR3 size: 15 residues. The V and J ends lost 0 bases and 2 bases, in that order; junction bases with no gene match: 3. From germline, CDR1 is SGHRS and CDR2 YFSETQ. The CDR3 loop reads CASSLGLAETYEQYF. DNA of the CDR3: TGCGCCAGCAGCTTGGGACTAGCGGAGACCTACGAGCAGTACTTC.

In its sample, this clonotype was seen many times. The chain has TRBV7-9 and TRBJ2-5; 7 bases line up with TRBD2. With V trimmed by 5 bases and J by 4 bases, 4 bases remained unmatched. The V gene's germline CDR1 is SEHNR and CDR2 FQNEAQ (reference sequence). The CDR3 is 13 amino acids. The CDR3 loop is CASSLRLAETQYF. The CDR3 DNA sequence: TGTGCCAGCAGCCTCAGACTAGCAGAGACCCAGTACTTC.

This clonotype has a count of ten or more. The chain employs TRBV12-3 or TRBV12-4 and TRBJ1-1; no clear D. V was trimmed by 6 bases and J by 0 bases, leaving 5 bases between them. CDR3 length: 12 amino acids. CDR3 sequence reads: CASSRLNTEAFF. The CDR3 nucleotides read TGTGCCAGCAGCCGGCTGAACACTGAAGCTTTCTTT.

This clonotype appeared many times. The rearrangement links TRBV20-1 to TRBJ2-7; 7 bases line up with TRBD2. The CDR3 contains 17 residues. In germline, CDR1 is DFQATT, CDR2 SNEGSKA (reference sequence). J lost 3 bases, V lost 4 bases, and 18 bases had no gene match. CDR3 protein: CSAMGHRVGLVGYEQYF. The CDR3 region has the DNA TGCAGTGCTATGGGTCACCGTGTTGGACTAGTTGGCTACGAGCAGTACTTC.